The following is a T cell receptor (beta chain) sequence with its context. This CDR3 is built from 14 residues. Germline-derived CDR1 and CDR2 are SGHRS and YFSETQ. V lost 1 base to trimming and J lost 8 bases, with 12 bases between them. The record originates from a study of blood T cells in healthy people across ages. Combining a sample-barcoded 5' primer with a J-beta primer mix, a second PCR ran for 7 to 11 cycles. From the 5' RACE reads, TCRdb called clonotypes with MiXCR, one entry per CDR3 protein. The table lists about 1,500,000 distinct CDR3 sequences, over 25% of them singletons. Sequencing input: blood. This sequence originates from a woman in her twenties or thirties in good health. V and J are TRBV5-1 and TRBJ1-4; D may be TRBD1 (5 bases). DNA for the CDR3: TGCGCCAGCAGCTTGAGGGGTCGCGAAGAAAAACTGTTTTTT. Protein sequence: CASSLRGREEKLFF.